What follows are 21 T cell receptor beta chains derived from one specimen sequenced in a study of T cell responses to AZD1222 COVID-19 vaccine. The table came from immunoSEQ multiplex PCR; TCRdb's copy has only in-frame clones and leaves some out. The sample records some 92,000 clones, about 90% being singletons. Material: peripheral blood, obtained on day 0 of AZD1222 vaccination. These receptors were taken from an adult in good health.

This clone was seen a single time. The V gene is TRBV7-2, the J gene TRBJ2-7; unclear D gene. Trimming took 5 bases from V and 2 from J, leaving 4 bases between them. The CDR3 runs 11 residues. CDR1 and CDR2 from the germline V gene are SGHTA and FQGNSA. CDR3 loop: CASSEAYEQYF. The CDR3, as DNA: TGTGCCAGCAGCGAAGCCTACGAGCAGTACTTC.

V and J are TRBV18 and TRBJ1-6; no clear D gene. This CDR3 is 15 amino acids long. Trimming stripped 0 bases from V and 0 bases from J, with 3 bases between. Germline lookup yields CDR1 KGHSH and CDR2 LQKENI. The DNA for the CDR3 is TGTGCCAGCTCACCACCGGGCTCCTATAATTCACCCCTCCACTTT. Translated: CASSPPGSYNSPLHF.

The chain is built from TRBV3-1 (or the pseudogene TRBV3-2) and TRBJ1-2; 7 nucleotides line up with TRBD1. The trim removed 7 bases at V and 2 bases at J, leaving 4 bases unmatched. Germline lookup yields CDR1 LGHDT and CDR2 YNNKEL (reference sequence). This CDR3 has 13 residues. CDR3 sequence: CASMATGNYGYTF. As DNA, the CDR3 is TGTGCCAGCATGGCGACAGGGAACTATGGCTACACCTTC.

This clone appeared once. This chain links TRBV10-3 with TRBJ1-1; maybe TRBD1 (5 bases). Germline values: CDR1 ENHRY, CDR2 SYGVKD. V was pared by 10 bases and J by 4 bases, with 16 bases between. The CDR3 spans 13 residues. CDR3 sequence: CASILTGGTEAFF. Written as DNA, the CDR3 is TGTGCCAGCATACTCACTGGGGGCACTGAAGCTTTCTTT.

The chain recombines TRBV4-2 with TRBJ2-5; D is unresolved. CDR1 LGHNA and CDR2 YNFKEQ come from the germline V gene. Trimming removed 0 bases at V and 5 bases at J, with 7 bases between. The CDR3 has 13 residues. The CDR3 reads CASSQDLWETQYF. The CDR3 coding sequence is TGTGCCAGCAGCCAAGATTTGTGGGAGACCCAGTACTTC.

The chain combines TRBV2 with TRBJ2-5; the D gene is possibly TRBD1 (5 bases). CDR1 and CDR2 from the germline V gene are SNHLY and FYNNEI. V lost 7 bases and J 0 bases, leaving 15 bases between the germline ends. This CDR3 region has 15 residues. The CDR3 DNA sequence: TGTGCCAGCACTCTAGGGGCATTCGACCAAGAGACCCAGTACTTC. Its translation: CASTLGAFDQETQYF.

V gene TRBV5-8 combines with J gene TRBJ2-7; 7 nucleotides line up with TRBD1. Trimming took 7 bases from V and 3 from J; bases not matched to a gene: 7. Germline lookup yields CDR1 SGHTS and CDR2 YDEGEE. This CDR3 spans 13 amino acids. The CDR3 region has the DNA TGTGCCAGCGCGAGGGGGCGGATCTACGAGCAGTACTTC. The encoded protein is CASARGRIYEQYF.

The rearrangement joins TRBV10-3 to TRBJ1-1; unclear D gene. Trimming left V 6 bases short and J 0 bases short, with 5 bases between. The CDR3 totals 12 residues. CDR1 is ENHRY, CDR2 SYGVKD, per germline. The CDR3 bases are TGTGCCATCAGACAATTGAACACTGAAGCTTTCTTT. It encodes CAIRQLNTEAFF.

The rearrangement uses TRBV6-6 and TRBJ2-5; 11 bases align to TRBD2. Losses at the gene ends were 7 bases for V and 6 bases for J; bases not matched to a gene: 10. The CDR3 totals 15 residues. Germline lookup yields CDR1 MNHNY and CDR2 SVGAGI (reference sequence). The CDR3 loop reads CASNPSGTSGKTQYF. The DNA for the CDR3 is TGTGCCAGCAATCCCTCCGGGACTAGCGGCAAGACCCAGTACTTC.

Worth noting for this clone: Germline is not matched at one junction end, which may reflect a read error. The V gene is TRBV7-9, the J gene TRBJ2-5; the match to TRBD1 covers 9 bases. This CDR3 is built from 11 residues. Per germline, CDR1 SEHNR and CDR2 FQNEAQ (reference sequence). CDR3 sequence reads: CASSSGTGLHF. The DNA for the CDR3 is TGTGCCAGCAGCTCCGGGACAGGGCTGCACTTC.

This clone was counted only a few times. V and J are TRBV28 and TRBJ1-1, with a weak D call TRBD1 (5 bases). Germline lookup yields CDR1 MDHEN and CDR2 SYDVKM. This CDR3 contains 15 residues. The ends were cut back, 7 bases at V and 1 base at J, with 16 bases in the middle. CDR3 in DNA: TGTGCCAGCATCCGAACCAGGGTGGCGAACACTGAAGCTTTCTTT. Translated, it gives CASIRTRVANTEAFF.

This sequence joins TRBV30 and TRBJ1-3; 9 bases line up with TRBD1. From germline, CDR1 is GTSNPN and CDR2 SVGIG (reference sequence). The length of the CDR3 is 15 residues. The ends lost 4 bases at V and 4 bases at J; junction bases unmatched: 8. The CDR3 reads CAWTTKGQGGNTIYF. Here the CDR3 DNA reads TGTGCCTGGACGACTAAGGGACAGGGCGGAAACACCATATATTTT.

The genes are TRBV28 and TRBJ2-1; unclear D gene. Germline V gene lookup returns CDR1 MDHEN and CDR2 SYDVKM. This CDR3 is 14 amino acids long. The V end lost 5 bases, the J end lost 3 bases, and 11 bases lay between the germline ends. The CDR3 nucleotides read TGTGCCAGCAGTCCTCGAGAAGTCTACAATGAGCAGTTCTTC. This sequence encodes CASSPREVYNEQFF.

V usage is TRBV2 and J usage is TRBJ1-2; no firm D call. Trimming left V 4 bases short and J 2 bases short, with 11 bases between. The CDR3 covers 14 residues. Per germline, CDR1 SNHLY and CDR2 FYNNEI. The CDR3 sequence is CASSVEISNYGYTF. The DNA of the CDR3 is TGTGCCAGCAGTGTGGAGATATCAAACTATGGCTACACCTTC.

This rearrangement joins TRBV6-5 to TRBJ1-4; D is unclear. CDR1 is MNHEY, CDR2 SVGAGI, per germline. V was pared by 0 bases and J by 0 bases, with 8 bases between. The CDR3 contains 16 residues. CDR3 loop: CASSYSPRATNEKLFF. The CDR3 DNA sequence: TGTGCCAGCAGTTACTCGCCGAGGGCAACTAATGAAAAACTGTTTTTT.

V is TRBV7-3 and J is TRBJ2-1; D might be TRBD2 (6 bases). CDR1 SGHTA and CDR2 FQGTGA come from the germline V gene. This CDR3 has 16 residues. Trimming cost V 1 base and J 9 bases, with 19 bases left between them. The CDR3 nucleotides are TGTGCCAGCAGCTTAAGCGGGGCGACCATTGGGAGTGAGCAGTTCTTC. Protein sequence: CASSLSGATIGSEQFF. The whole variable domain, remainder taken from reference TRBV7-3 and TRBJ2-1, is GAGVSQTPSNKVTEKGKYVELRCDPISGHTALYWYRQSLGQGPEFLIYFQGTGAADDSGLPNDRFFAVRPEGSVSTLKIQRTERGDSAVYLCASSLSGATIGSEQFFGPGTRLTVL.

The J gene is TRBJ2-2, the V gene TRBV11-2; 8 nucleotides agree with TRBD2. V trimming: 4 bases; J trimming: 0 bases; junction bases outside the gene matches: 7. CDR1 and CDR2 (germline): SGHAT, FQNNGV. This CDR3 is built from 17 residues. CDR3 region: CASSSTSGFANTGELFF. The DNA of the CDR3 is TGTGCCAGCAGCTCAACTAGCGGATTCGCGAACACCGGGGAGCTGTTTTTT.

This clone appeared once. V is TRBV27 and J is TRBJ2-7; 7 bases agree with TRBD2. Trimming took 3 bases from V and 6 from J; bases not matched to a gene: 8. Looked up from germline, CDR1 is MNHEY and CDR2 is SMNVEV (reference sequence). The CDR3 totals 14 residues. Here the CDR3 DNA reads TGTGCCAGCAGTTTCGTTCCAGCGGGAAGCGAGCAGTACTTC. Protein product: CASSFVPAGSEQYF.

The chain combines TRBV18 with TRBJ1-5; D possibly corresponds to TRBD1 (5 bases). Germline CDR1 reads KGHSH; CDR2 reads LQKENI. Trimming pared 6 bases from V and 6 bases from J, leaving 15 bases between. This CDR3 has 14 residues. CDR3 bases: TGTGCCAGCTCTGGGGGGGGTGTAGGTCAGCCCCAGCATTTT. Translation: CASSGGGVGQPQHF.

This chain connects TRBV5-1 to TRBJ1-1; TRBD1 matches 9 bases. Germline V gene lookup returns CDR1 SGHRS and CDR2 YFSETQ. This CDR3 has 12 amino acids. The ends lost 4 bases at V and 11 bases at J; junction bases unmatched: 6. In nucleotides, the CDR3 is TGCGCCAGCAGCAGCCGGGACAGGGAGGCTTTCTTT. Translated: CASSSRDREAFF.

Here the CDR3 reads CAWSGGGVWNGYTF. In DNA, the CDR3 is TGTGCCTGGAGTGGAGGGGGCGTATGGAATGGCTACACCTTC. The V and J genes are TRBV30 and TRBJ1-2; TRBD1 matches at 7 bases. CDR1 is GTSNPN and CDR2 is SVGIG in the germline V gene (reference sequence). The CDR3 sequence is 14 residues long. V lost 1 base, J lost 6 bases, and 8 bases stayed unmatched. Looking up the rest from reference TRBV30 and TRBJ1-2 gives the full variable domain: SQTIHQWPATLVQPVGSPLSLECTVEGTSNPNLYWYRQAAGRGLQLLFYSVGIGQISSEVPQNLSASRPQDRQFILSSKKLLLSDSGFYLCAWSGGGVWNGYTFGSGTRLTVV.